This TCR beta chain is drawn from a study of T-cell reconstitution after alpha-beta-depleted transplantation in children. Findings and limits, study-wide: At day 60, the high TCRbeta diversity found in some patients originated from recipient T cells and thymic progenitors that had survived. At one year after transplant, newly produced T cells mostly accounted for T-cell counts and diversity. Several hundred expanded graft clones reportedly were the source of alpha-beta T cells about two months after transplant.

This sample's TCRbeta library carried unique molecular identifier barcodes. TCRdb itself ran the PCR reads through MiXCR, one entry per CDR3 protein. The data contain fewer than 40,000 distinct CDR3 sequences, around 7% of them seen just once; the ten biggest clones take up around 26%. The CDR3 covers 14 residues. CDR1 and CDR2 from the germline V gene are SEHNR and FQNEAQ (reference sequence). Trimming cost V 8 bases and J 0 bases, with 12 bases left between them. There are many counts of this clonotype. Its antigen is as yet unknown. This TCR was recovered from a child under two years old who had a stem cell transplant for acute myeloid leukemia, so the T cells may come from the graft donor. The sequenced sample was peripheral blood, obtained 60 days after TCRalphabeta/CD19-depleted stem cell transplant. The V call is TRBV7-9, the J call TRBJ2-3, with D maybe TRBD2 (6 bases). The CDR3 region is CASGGTLSTDTQYF. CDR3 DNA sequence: TGTGCCAGCGGGGGGACCCTGAGCACAGATACGCAGTATTTT.